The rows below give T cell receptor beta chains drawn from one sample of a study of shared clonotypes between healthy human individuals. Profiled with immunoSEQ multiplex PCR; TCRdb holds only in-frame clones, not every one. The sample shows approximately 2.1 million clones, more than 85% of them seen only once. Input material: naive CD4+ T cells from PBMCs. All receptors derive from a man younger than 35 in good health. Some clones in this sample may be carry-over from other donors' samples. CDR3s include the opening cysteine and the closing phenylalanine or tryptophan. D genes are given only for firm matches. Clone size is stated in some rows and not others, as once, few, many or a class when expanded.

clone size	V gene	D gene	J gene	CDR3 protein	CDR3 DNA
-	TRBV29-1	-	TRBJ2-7	CSVEGPSPGYEQYF	TGCAGCGTTGAAGGCCCTAGCCCCGGCTACGAGCAGTACTTC
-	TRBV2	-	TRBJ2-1	CASRSDYNEQFF	TGTGCCAGCAGGTCCGACTACAATGAGCAGTTCTTC
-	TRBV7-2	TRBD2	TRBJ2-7	CASSFIIAGALYEQYF	TGTGCCAGCAGCTTTATAATAGCGGGAGCCCTCTACGAGCAGTACTTC
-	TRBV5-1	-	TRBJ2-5	CASSLTPTIQETQYF	TGCGCCAGCAGCTTGACCCCAACAATTCAAGAGACCCAGTACTTC
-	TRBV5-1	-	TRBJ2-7	CASSFTGLSYEQYF	TGCGCCAGCAGCTTCACAGGGCTCTCCTACGAGCAGTACTTC
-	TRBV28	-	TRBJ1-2	CASSFPGAYGYTF	TGTGCCAGCAGTTTTCCGGGCGCCTATGGCTACACCTTC
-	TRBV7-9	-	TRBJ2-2	CASSLGSSRNTGELFF	TGTGCCAGCAGCTTAGGGTCTAGCCGAAACACCGGGGAGCTGTTTTTT
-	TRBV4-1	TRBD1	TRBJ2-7	CASSPGDRVDEQYF	TGCGCCAGCAGTCCCGGGGACAGGGTGGACGAGCAGTACTTC
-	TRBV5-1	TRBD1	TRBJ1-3	CASSSHLQGSRSGNTIYF	TGCGCCAGCAGCTCCCATTTACAGGGGTCCCGCTCTGGAAACACCATATATTTT
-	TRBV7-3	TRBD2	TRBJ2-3	CASSLSGSSTDTQYF	TGTGCCAGCAGCCTTAGCGGGTCTAGCACAGATACGCAGTATTTT
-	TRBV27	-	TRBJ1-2	CASSFRRGGTGHPADYGYTF	TGTGCCAGCAGTTTTAGAAGGGGAGGGACGGGACACCCTGCGGACTATGGCTACACCTTC
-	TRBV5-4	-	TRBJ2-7	CASSLRADRTRRYEQYF	TGTGCCAGCAGCTTGCGGGCCGACAGGACCCGCCGCTACGAGCAGTACTTC
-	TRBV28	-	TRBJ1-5	CASSLAGGSNQPQHF	TGTGCCAGCAGTTTAGCGGGGGGGAGCAATCAGCCCCAGCATTTT
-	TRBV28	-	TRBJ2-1	CASSSGTEDEQFF	TGTGCCAGCAGTTCAGGGACCGAGGACGAGCAGTTCTTC
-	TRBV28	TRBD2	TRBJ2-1	CASSVSGLGIYEQFF	TGTGCCAGCAGTGTGTCGGGACTAGGTATCTATGAGCAGTTCTTC
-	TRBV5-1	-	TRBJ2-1	CASSLGAAYNEQFF	TGCGCCAGCAGCTTGGGGGCGGCGTACAATGAGCAGTTCTTC
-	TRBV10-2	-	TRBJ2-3	CASSEEGVPSTDTQYF	TGCGCCAGCAGTGAGGAGGGCGTTCCTAGCACAGATACGCAGTATTTT
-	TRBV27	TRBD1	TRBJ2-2	CASSRWTGVDTGELFF	TGTGCCAGCAGTCGGTGGACAGGGGTGGACACCGGGGAGCTGTTTTTT
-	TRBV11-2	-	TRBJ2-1	CASSILMTSSSYNEQFF	TGTGCCAGCAGCATACTTATGACTTCAAGCTCCTACAATGAGCAGTTCTTC
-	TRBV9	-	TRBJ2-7	CASSPNRDPSYEQYF	TGTGCCAGCAGCCCTAACCGGGACCCCTCCTACGAGCAGTACTTC
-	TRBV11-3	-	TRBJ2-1	CASSFSGNEQFF	TGTGCCAGCAGCTTTAGCGGAAATGAGCAGTTCTTC
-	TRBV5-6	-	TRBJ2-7	CASSYNPYEQYF	TGTGCCAGCAGCTATAACCCCTACGAGCAGTACTTC
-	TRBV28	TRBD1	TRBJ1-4	CASSSNRGKMRVTNEKLFF	TGTGCCAGCAGTTCCAACAGGGGGAAGATGAGGGTGACTAATGAAAAACTGTTTTTT
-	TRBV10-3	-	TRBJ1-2	CAISGSQGERGYTF	TGTGCCATCAGTGGATCTCAGGGAGAGAGGGGCTACACCTTC
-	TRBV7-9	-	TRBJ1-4	CASSLGQTATNEKLFF	TGTGCCAGCAGCTTGGGCCAAACTGCAACTAATGAAAAACTGTTTTTT
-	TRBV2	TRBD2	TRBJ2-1	CATGGTSGRRVYNDEQFF	TGTGCCACTGGTGGGACTAGCGGGAGAAGGGTCTATAACGATGAGCAGTTCTTC
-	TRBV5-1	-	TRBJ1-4	CASSLEGTTNEKLFF	TGCGCCAGCAGCTTGGAAGGGACGACTAATGAAAAACTGTTTTTT
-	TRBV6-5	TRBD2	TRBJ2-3	CASSYRGGSGDTQYF	TGTGCCAGCAGTTACCGGGGGGGCAGTGGAGATACGCAGTATTTT
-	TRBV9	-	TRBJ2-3	CASSVFPLDTDTQYF	TGTGCCAGCAGCGTCTTCCCCTTGGACACAGATACGCAGTATTTT
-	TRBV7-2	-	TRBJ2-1	CASSLAGASYNEQFF	TGTGCCAGCAGCTTAGCGGGAGCCTCCTACAATGAGCAGTTCTTC
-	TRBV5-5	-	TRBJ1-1	CASNKGQLPNTEAFF	TGTGCCAGCAACAAAGGACAGCTACCGAACACTGAAGCTTTCTTT
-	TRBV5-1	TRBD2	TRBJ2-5	CASSSRTSNLWGETQYF	TGCGCCAGCAGCTCTCGGACTAGCAACCTCTGGGGGGAGACCCAGTACTTC
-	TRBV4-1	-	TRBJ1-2	CASSHPGRPYGYTF	TGCGCCAGCAGCCATCCCGGACGGCCCTATGGCTACACCTTC
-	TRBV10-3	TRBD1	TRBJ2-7	CAISATPGQGGLSYEQYF	TGTGCCATCAGTGCTACCCCGGGACAGGGAGGTCTCTCCTACGAGCAGTACTTC
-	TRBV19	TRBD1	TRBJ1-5	CASGDSQVGQPQHF	TGTGCCAGTGGGGACAGCCAAGTGGGTCAGCCCCAGCATTTT
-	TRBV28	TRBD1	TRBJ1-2	CASSSPPTGENYGYTF	TGTGCCAGCAGTTCCCCTCCGACAGGGGAGAACTATGGCTACACCTTC
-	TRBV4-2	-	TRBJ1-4	CASSQYSEPNEKLFF	TGTGCCAGCAGCCAATACTCCGAACCTAATGAAAAACTGTTTTTT
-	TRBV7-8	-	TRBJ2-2	CASSLFGGELFF	TGTGCCAGCAGCTTATTCGGCGGGGAGCTGTTTTTT
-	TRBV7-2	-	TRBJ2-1	CASSPTRTAYNEQFF	TGTGCCAGCAGCCCAACCCGGACGGCCTACAATGAGCAGTTCTTC
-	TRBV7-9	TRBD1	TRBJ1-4	CASSPPGQSNEKLFF	TGTGCCAGCAGTCCACCGGGACAGTCCAATGAAAAACTGTTTTTT
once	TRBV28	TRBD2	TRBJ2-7	CASSPPRLAVFYEQYF	TGTGCCAGCAGCCCCCCAAGACTAGCGGTTTTCTACGAGCAGTACTTC
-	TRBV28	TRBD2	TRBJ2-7	CASSHDWGGPGDYEQYF	TGTGCCAGCAGCCACGATTGGGGGGGTCCCGGAGACTACGAGCAGTACTTC
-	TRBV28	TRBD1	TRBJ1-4	CASSSPGQKLFF	TGTGCCAGCAGCTCACCGGGACAGAAACTGTTTTTT
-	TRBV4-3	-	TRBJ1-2	CASSPDLNYGYTF	TGCGCCAGCAGCCCCGATCTTAACTATGGCTACACCTTC
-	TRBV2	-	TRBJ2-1	CATSVGINEQFF	TGTGCGACGTCGGTAGGGATAAATGAGCAGTTCTTC
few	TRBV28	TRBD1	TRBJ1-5	CASSPGGRGGNQPQHF	TGTGCCAGCAGTCCAGGGGGCCGGGGCGGCAATCAGCCCCAGCATTTT
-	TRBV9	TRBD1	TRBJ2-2	CASSPRDRGNTGELFF	TGTGCCAGCAGCCCACGGGACAGGGGGAACACCGGGGAGCTGTTTTTT
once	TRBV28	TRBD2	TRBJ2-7	CASSPVGGSLGKSYEQYF	TGTGCCAGCAGCCCCGTCGGCGGGAGTTTAGGAAAATCCTACGAGCAGTACTTC
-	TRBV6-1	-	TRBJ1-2	CASSLQASYGYGYTF	TGTGCCAGCAGTTTACAGGCTTCGTACGGCTATGGCTACACCTTC